This T cell receptor (beta chain) stems from a study of graft-versus-host responses after intestinal transplantation. Study details: Multivisceral, liver-intestinal, or isolated intestinal grafts went to recipients. Every recipient had anti-thymocyte globulin induction and approximately three years of tacrolimus plus steroids. General study findings and limits: Marrow from the recipient contained GvH clones, some of which had appeared first in ileum or blood.

TCRdb's copy holds only in-frame clones and misses some; the assay was immunoSEQ multiplex PCR. The sample shows under 95,000 clones, roughly 80% of them seen only once. With respect to this clone: Its antigen is not identified.

Germline V lookup: CDR1 SQVTM, CDR2 ANQGSEA. The CDR3 has 13 amino acids. V lost 7 bases to trimming and J lost 7 bases; unmatched junction nucleotides: 8. This specimen consisted of unstimulated CD4+ T cells sorted from spleen or lymph node cells, obtained before intestinal transplant. The clonotype originates from a human donor who received an intestinal transplant. The chain uses TRBV29-1 and TRBJ2-1, with 9 bases aligning to TRBD2. The chain's CDR3 is CSATGTSFNEQFF. Here the CDR3 DNA reads TGCAGCGCTACCGGGACTAGCTTTAATGAGCAGTTCTTC.